This T cell receptor beta chain was identified in a study of T cell repertoires in cytomegalovirus infection. TCRdb called the reads again in MiXCR, with one record for every CDR3 protein. Of about 310,000 distinct CDR3 sequences detected, 20% to 25% appear once; the ten largest clones hold about 14%. Study conclusions and caveats: Totalled public TCR beta family frequency picked out people who carried CMV plus the relevant HLA.

This clonotype was counted at least ten times. Its matching antigen is unknown. This CDR3 has 14 residues. Trimming at V came to 2 bases and at J to 5 bases, leaving 5 bases not matched to a gene. CDR1 is MDHEN, CDR2 SYDVKM, per germline. Source: cultured PBMCs, taken from culture after CMV antigen stimulation. J is TRBJ1-2 and V is TRBV28; 7 nucleotides line up with TRBD1. This clonotype was obtained from a human donor in good health (CMV status not recorded). Some clones in this sample may be carry-over from other donors' samples. The CDR3 nucleotides are TGTGCCAGCAGTTTAGTACAGGGGCAGTATGGCTACACCTTC. As protein: CASSLVQGQYGYTF.